The rows below give T cell receptor beta chains drawn from one sample of a study of shared clonotypes between healthy human individuals. Clones were read by immunoSEQ multiplex PCR, and TCRdb kept only the in-frame ones, dropping some. The sample shows 800,000 or so clones, roughly 96% of them seen only once. The specimen sequenced was naive CD8+ T cells sorted from blood. These receptors were taken from a man aged 25-40 years in good health. The CDR3 runs from the conserved cysteine through the conserved F or W. A D gene is named only where the DNA matches it firmly. Expanded clones get a size class; other rows say once, few or many, or leave the size out.

cdr3_length | clone_size | j_call | d_call | v_call | cdr3_nt | cdr3_aa
14 | NA | TRBJ1-4 | TRBD1 | TRBV15 | TGTGCCACCAGCCTGGACAGGGGTATTGAAAAACTGTTTTTT | CATSLDRGIEKLFF
15 | once | TRBJ2-3 | TRBD2 | TRBV11-2 | TGTGCCAGCAGCGCCGGACTAGCTTACACAGATACGCAGTATTTT | CASSAGLAYTDTQYF
16 | NA | TRBJ2-7 | TRBD1 | TRBV28 | TGTGCCAGCAGTTCGATCGGGACAGCCGGGGCTTACGAGCAGTACTTC | CASSSIGTAGAYEQYF
16 | NA | TRBJ1-3 | TRBD1 | TRBV2 | TGTGCCAGCAGTGAAGAGGTTCAGGGGGCTGGAAACACCATATATTTT | CASSEEVQGAGNTIYF
16 | NA | TRBJ2-7 | NA | TRBV5-6 | TGTGCCAGCAGCTCTCTCCGGGACCTCACCACTTACGAGCAGTACTTC | CASSSLRDLTTYEQYF
11 | once | TRBJ1-3 | NA | TRBV27 | TGTGCCAGCAGGAACAGCAACACCATATATTTT | CASRNSNTIYF
17 | NA | TRBJ2-7 | TRBD2 | TRBV10-2 | TGCGCCAGCAGTGGTCGGCCTGGGCTAGCGGAGGCCTACGAGCAGTACTTC | CASSGRPGLAEAYEQYF
14 | NA | TRBJ2-7 | TRBD1 | TRBV2 | TGTGCCAGCGGGGGACAGTGGAGCTCCTACGAGCAGTACTTC | CASGGQWSSYEQYF
18 | NA | TRBJ2-1 | TRBD2 | TRBV29-1 | TGCAGCGTTGATAGCGCTAGCGGGAGTTCTCGCTCCTACAATGAGCAGTTCTTC | CSVDSASGSSRSYNEQFF
19 | once | TRBJ2-5 | TRBD1 | TRBV5-4 | TGTGCCAGCGGTTGGCGGGACAGGGCTATATCCAAGCGCCAAGAGACCCAGTACTTC | CASGWRDRAISKRQETQYF
13 | NA | TRBJ1-2 | NA | TRBV7-9 | TGTGCCAGCAGCTTAAATATGGGGGATGGCTACACCTTC | CASSLNMGDGYTF
15 | NA | TRBJ2-3 | NA | TRBV29-1 | TGCAGCGTTGAAGTTGTGGGGGGTGACACAGATACGCAGTATTTT | CSVEVVGGDTDTQYF
13 | NA | TRBJ1-1 | NA | TRBV5-1 | TGCGCCAGCAGCTTGGAAGCGGCAGGAGAAGCTTTCTTT | CASSLEAAGEAFF
16 | NA | TRBJ2-5 | NA | TRBV2 | TGTGCCAGCAGTGAAGCGCTCGGCGGAACTCAAGAGACCCAGTACTTC | CASSEALGGTQETQYF
18 | NA | TRBJ2-3 | NA | TRBV4-1 | TGCGCCAGCAGCCAATCCTCCGGGACTCAAGCTAGCACAGATACGCAGTATTTT | CASSQSSGTQASTDTQYF
12 | NA | TRBJ1-1 | NA | TRBV4-1 | TGCGCCAGCAGCCAAGTCTCCACTGAAGCTTTCTTT | CASSQVSTEAFF
16 | NA | TRBJ2-7 | NA | TRBV6-6 | TGTGCCAGCAGTTGGTCCCTGGACGCTAAAACCTACGAGCAGTACTTC | CASSWSLDAKTYEQYF
14 | NA | TRBJ2-1 | TRBD1 | TRBV29-1 | TGCAGCGTAGGGACAGGCATGGGATACAATGAGCAGTTCTTC | CSVGTGMGYNEQFF
14 | NA | TRBJ2-7 | NA | TRBV5-5 | TGTGCCAGCAGCTTAAGGAAGGAGGCCAACGAGCAGTACTTC | CASSLRKEANEQYF
17 | NA | TRBJ2-2 | NA | TRBV9 | TGTGCCAGCAGCGTAGCTTCGGCTAGGGAAAACACCGGGGAGCTGTTTTTT | CASSVASARENTGELFF
12 | once | TRBJ2-1 | NA | TRBV7-2 | TGTGCCAGCAGGATAGGCAGTCGTGAGCAGTTCTTC | CASRIGSREQFF
15 | NA | TRBJ2-7 | TRBD1 | TRBV4-1 | TGCGCCAGCAGCCAAGCCGGGACAGGGGCTTACGAGCAGTACTTC | CASSQAGTGAYEQYF
15 | once | TRBJ2-1 | NA | TRBV6-5 | TGTGCCAGCAGTTACTTTGCGGGGAGCTTACAGGAGCAGTTCTTC | CASSYFAGSLQEQFF
15 | NA | TRBJ1-1 | NA | TRBV9 | TGTGCCAGCAGCGCAACAACAGGGCAGGACACTGAAGCTTTCTTT | CASSATTGQDTEAFF
13 | NA | TRBJ1-5 | NA | TRBV27 | TGTGCCAGCAGTTGGGCTTCGGGAAAGCCCCAGCATTTT | CASSWASGKPQHF
16 | NA | TRBJ1-1 | NA | TRBV4-1 | TGCGCCAGCAGCCAAAGTTGGACAGTGATGAACACTGAAGCTTTCTTT | CASSQSWTVMNTEAFF
12 | once | TRBJ2-2 | NA | TRBV25-1 | TGTGCCAGCAGTGACCTCACCGGGGAGCTGTTTTTT | CASSDLTGELFF
12 | NA | TRBJ2-2 | NA | TRBV11-2 | TGTGCCAGCAGCGGTCGGCTCGGGGAGCTGTTTTTT | CASSGRLGELFF
18 | NA | TRBJ2-1 | TRBD2 | TRBV28 | TGTGCCAGCAGTTTAATAGGACTAGTCGGTGGGATGGACAATGAGCAGTTCTTC | CASSLIGLVGGMDNEQFF
13 | NA | TRBJ2-3 | NA | TRBV6-5 | TGTGCCAGCAGAACCATTGGCACAGATACGCAGTATTTT | CASRTIGTDTQYF
16 | NA | TRBJ1-2 | NA | TRBV4-1 | TGCGCCAGCAGCCGAGAGGGACCAGCGCTCAGCGATGGCTACACCTTC | CASSREGPALSDGYTF
11 | NA | TRBJ1-1 | NA | TRBV29-1 | TGCAGCGTTGCTCCCGGCACTGAAGCTTTCTTT | CSVAPGTEAFF
14 | NA | TRBJ2-7 | NA | TRBV19 | TGTGCCAGTAGGGGGGGTGACAGAGACTACGAGCAGTACTTC | CASRGGDRDYEQYF
14 | NA | TRBJ2-7 | NA | TRBV27 | TGTGCCAGCAGTTTATGGCAGGGTTCCTACGAGCAGTACTTC | CASSLWQGSYEQYF
13 | NA | TRBJ2-7 | NA | TRBV7-9 | TGTGCCACCGGAGCCCCGAGCTCCTACGAGCAGTACTTC | CATGAPSSYEQYF
12 | NA | TRBJ2-1 | NA | TRBV27 | TGTGCCAGCAGGACCAGATACAATGAGCAGTTCTTC | CASRTRYNEQFF
14 | NA | TRBJ2-7 | NA | TRBV11-2 | TGTGCCAGCAGCTTGGGGTTCAGGGCAGGCGAGCAGTACTTC | CASSLGFRAGEQYF
15 | NA | TRBJ2-7 | NA | TRBV6-1 | TGTGCCAGCAGTGAATCTGTGGGTCAGGGCCACGAGCAGTACTTC | CASSESVGQGHEQYF
13 | NA | TRBJ2-7 | NA | TRBV14 | TGTGCCAGCAGCCAATTCGCCCCCAGGCGGCAGTACTTC | CASSQFAPRRQYF
11 | NA | TRBJ2-1 | NA | TRBV14 | TGTGCCAGCAGGATGGGAGTTGAGCAGTTCTTC | CASRMGVEQFF
14 | once | TRBJ1-1 | TRBD1 | TRBV27 | TGTGCCAGCAGGTCGGGGACAGTTAACACTGAAGCTTTCTTT | CASRSGTVNTEAFF
15 | once | TRBJ1-2 | TRBD1 | TRBV7-9 | TGTGCCAGCAGCCCTCAGGGGACAGGGAACTATGGCTACACCTTC | CASSPQGTGNYGYTF
14 | NA | TRBJ2-4 | NA | TRBV15 | TGTGCCACCAGCACCCGGGACGGAAAAAACATTCAGTACTTC | CATSTRDGKNIQYF
13 | NA | TRBJ2-1 | NA | TRBV7-6 | TGTGCCAGCAGCTATGGTCCTACCATGAGCCTTTTCTTC | CASSYGPTMSLFF
14 | few | TRBJ1-2 | NA | TRBV7-9 | TGTGCCAGCAGCCCCCTTAATTTGGCATGGGGCTACACCTTC | CASSPLNLAWGYTF
15 | NA | TRBJ2-1 | NA | TRBV29-1 | TGCAGCGTTGAAGGGGTCAGGGGGGATTACAATGAGCAGTTCTTC | CSVEGVRGDYNEQFF
17 | NA | TRBJ2-7 | TRBD2 | TRBV4-1 | TGCGCCAGCAGCCAGCAAGAGGGGCTAGCGGGAGTGTACGAGCAGTACTTC | CASSQQEGLAGVYEQYF
14 | NA | TRBJ2-5 | TRBD1 | TRBV7-9 | TGTGCCAGCAGCTTAACAGGGGTACAGGAGACCCAGTACTTC | CASSLTGVQETQYF
15 | NA | TRBJ2-1 | TRBD1 | TRBV7-9 | TGTGCCAGCAGCAAGGGACAGGGGGTCTACAATGAGCAGTTCTTC | CASSKGQGVYNEQFF
13 | NA | TRBJ1-2 | TRBD1 | TRBV19 | TGTGCCAGTGCCGGGGCAGGGGGCCTTGGCTACACCTTC | CASAGAGGLGYTF
15 | NA | TRBJ2-3 | TRBD1 | TRBV6-1 | TGTGCCAGCAGAAGTCGGGACAGATACACAGATACGCAGTATTTT | CASRSRDRYTDTQYF